Listed below are T cell receptor beta chains from one sample, sequenced in a study of T cells in Graves' hyperthyroidism and ophthalmopathy. TCRdb reprocessed the multiplex PCR reads via MiXCR and lists one record per CDR3 protein. The repertoire includes 550,000 to 650,000 distinct CDR3 sequences, less than 15% of them detected once, and about 14% sits in the top ten. Sequencing used blood. The receptors come from a middle-aged woman with Graves' hyperthyroidism. Both conserved end residues are part of each CDR3. A D gene is named only where the DNA matches it firmly. The listing skips clone size in some rows; elsewhere it reads once, few, many or a size class.

TRBD2 TRBJ2-1 TRBV29-1 many CSVDSGSYYNEQFF TGCAGCGTTGATAGCGGGAGCTACTACAATGAGCAGTTCTTC
TRBD1 TRBJ2-7 TRBV6-1 many CASRSLTGQGIHEQYF TGTGCCAGCAGGAGCCTAACGGGACAGGGGATCCACGAGCAGTACTTC
- TRBJ1-2 TRBV12-3/TRBV12-4 many CASSLSGERSYTF TGTGCCAGCAGCCTTTCAGGGGAAAGGAGCTACACCTTC
TRBD1 TRBJ1-2 TRBV2 many CASRQGTYGYTF TGTGCCAGCAGACAGGGGACCTATGGCTACACCTTC
- TRBJ1-2 TRBV19 - CASTEGPYGYTF TGTGCCAGTACGGAGGGACCCTATGGCTACACCTTC
- TRBJ2-4 TRBV28 many CASSLQGTLAKNIQYF TGTGCCAGCAGCCTACAGGGAACCCTAGCCAAAAACATTCAGTACTTC
- TRBJ1-4 TRBV9 - CASSVEDSYNEKLFF TGTGCCAGCAGCGTCGAGGACAGCTATAATGAAAAACTGTTTTTT
TRBD1 TRBJ2-5 TRBV30 few CAWSLRRQGAGVETQYF TGTGCCTGGAGCTTAAGAAGACAGGGGGCAGGAGTAGAGACCCAGTACTTC
TRBD2 TRBJ2-7 TRBV19 - CASSPNRAGGPIYEQYF TGTGCCAGTAGTCCCAATAGAGCGGGAGGGCCGATCTACGAGCAGTACTTC
TRBD2 TRBJ2-3 TRBV12-3/TRBV12-4 - CASSPLGGRTTDTQYF TGTGCCAGCAGTCCTCTGGGCGGGAGGACGACAGATACGCAGTATTTT
TRBD2 TRBJ2-7 TRBV6-1 many CASSAGGPEQYF TGTGCCAGCAGCGCGGGAGGACCCGAGCAGTACTTC
- TRBJ2-2 TRBV7-9 - CASSLDSWSGELFF TGTGCCAGCAGCTTAGATTCCTGGAGCGGGGAGCTGTTTTTT
TRBD2 TRBJ2-1 TRBV5-1 - CASSSGLATTRGEQFF TGCGCCAGCAGCTCGGGACTAGCGACTACCCGAGGGGAGCAGTTCTTC
- TRBJ2-7 TRBV6-1 many CASEAVNYEQYF TGTGCCAGTGAGGCAGTGAACTACGAGCAGTACTTC